The clone carrying this T cell receptor beta chain appeared many times. TCRdb re-called the PCR reads via MiXCR. The sample contains some 38,000 clones, approximately 13% of which appear only once. J lost 9 bases, V lost 4 bases, and 8 bases had no gene match. CDR1 is SGHRS, CDR2 YFSETQ, per germline. The CDR3 has 14 residues. This specimen belongs to a study of metastatic and nonmetastatic thyroid tumors. Thyroid surgery had not been preceded by any treatment in any patient. The receptor was derived from a female donor with papillary thyroid cancer or a benign thyroid nodule (not recorded which). Some clones in this sample may be carry-over from other donors' samples. The chain uses TRBV5-1 and TRBJ1-3; TRBD1 agrees at 9 bases. The sequenced material came from blood. The CDR3 nucleotides read TGCGCCAGCAGCCCTGGGACAGGGAAGACCACCATATATTTT. As protein: CASSPGTGKTTIYF.